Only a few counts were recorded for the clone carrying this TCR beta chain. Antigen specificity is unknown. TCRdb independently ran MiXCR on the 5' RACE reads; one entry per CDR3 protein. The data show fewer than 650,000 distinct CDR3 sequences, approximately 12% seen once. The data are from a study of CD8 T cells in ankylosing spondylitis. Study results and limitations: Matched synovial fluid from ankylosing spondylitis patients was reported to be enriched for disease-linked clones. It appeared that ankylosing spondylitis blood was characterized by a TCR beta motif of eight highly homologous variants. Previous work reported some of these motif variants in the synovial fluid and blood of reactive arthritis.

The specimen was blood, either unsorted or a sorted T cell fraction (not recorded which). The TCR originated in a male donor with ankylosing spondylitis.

The CDR3 spells CASSQGGGGGELFF. The CDR3 DNA reads TGTGCCAGCAGCCAAGGAGGGGGCGGCGGGGAGCTGTTTTTT. The chain carries TRBV3-1 and TRBJ2-2; 7 nucleotides match TRBD1. Losses at the gene ends were 1 base for V and 7 bases for J; bases not matched to a gene: 3. Germline V lookup: CDR1 LGHDT, CDR2 YNNKEL (reference sequence). This CDR3 is 14 amino acids long. Complete variable domain (other parts from reference TRBV3-1 and TRBJ2-2): DTAVSQTPKYLVTQMGNDKSIKCEQNLGHDTMYWYKQDSKKFLKIMFSYNNKELIINETVPNRFSPKSPDKAHLNLHINSLELGDSAVYFCASSQGGGGGELFFGEGSRLTVL.